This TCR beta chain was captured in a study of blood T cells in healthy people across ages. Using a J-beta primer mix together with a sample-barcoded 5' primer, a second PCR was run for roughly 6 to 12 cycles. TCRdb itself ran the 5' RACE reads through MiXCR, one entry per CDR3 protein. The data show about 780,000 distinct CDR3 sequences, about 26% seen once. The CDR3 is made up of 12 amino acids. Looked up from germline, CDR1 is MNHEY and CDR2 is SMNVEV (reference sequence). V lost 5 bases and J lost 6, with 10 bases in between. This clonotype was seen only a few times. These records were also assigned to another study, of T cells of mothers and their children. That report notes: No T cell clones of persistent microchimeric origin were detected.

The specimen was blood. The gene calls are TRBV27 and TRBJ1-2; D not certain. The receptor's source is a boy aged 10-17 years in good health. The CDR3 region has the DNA TGTGCCAGCAGTGCCGGGATGGATGGCTACACCTTC. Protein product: CASSAGMDGYTF.